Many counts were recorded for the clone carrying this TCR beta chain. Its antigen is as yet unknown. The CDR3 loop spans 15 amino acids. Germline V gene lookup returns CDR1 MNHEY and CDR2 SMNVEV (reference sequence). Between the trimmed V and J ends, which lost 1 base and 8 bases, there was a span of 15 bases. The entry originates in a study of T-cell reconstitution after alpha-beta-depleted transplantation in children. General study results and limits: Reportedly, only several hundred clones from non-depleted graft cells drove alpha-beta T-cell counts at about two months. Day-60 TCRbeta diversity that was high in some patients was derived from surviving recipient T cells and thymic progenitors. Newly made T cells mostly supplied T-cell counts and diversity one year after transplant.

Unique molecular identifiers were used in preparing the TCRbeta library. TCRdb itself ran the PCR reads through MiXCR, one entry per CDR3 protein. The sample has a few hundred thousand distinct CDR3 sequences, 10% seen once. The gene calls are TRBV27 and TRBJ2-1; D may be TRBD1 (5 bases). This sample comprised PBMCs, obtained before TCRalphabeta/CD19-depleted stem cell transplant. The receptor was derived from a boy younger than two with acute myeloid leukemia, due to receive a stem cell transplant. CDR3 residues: CASSLYPDSSDEQFF. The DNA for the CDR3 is TGTGCCAGCAGTTTATACCCTGACAGCTCCGATGAGCAGTTCTTC.